What follows are 18 T cell receptor beta chains derived from one specimen sequenced in a study of blood T cell repertoires in COVID-19. Measured with immunoSEQ multiplex PCR; TCRdb has only the in-frame clones, and not every one. Among hundreds of thousands of clones listed, 83% were seen once. Sample: peripheral blood. These receptors were obtained from a woman aged 25 to 39 with COVID-19, enrolled during active disease.

This clone was seen just once. The chain links TRBV15 to TRBJ2-6; no clear D gene. Trimming took off 8 bases at V and 0 bases at J, with 11 bases between the two ends. This CDR3 has 15 amino acids. Germline-derived CDR1 and CDR2 are LNHNV and YYDKDF (reference sequence). The CDR3 region has the DNA TGTGCCACCTTTACAAGGAGCTCTGGGGCCAACGTCCTGACTTTC. It specifies CATFTRSSGANVLTF.

A few counts support this clone. This chain joins TRBV3-1 (or the pseudogene TRBV3-2) and TRBJ1-1; 9 bases align to TRBD1. The V gene's germline CDR1 is LGHDT and CDR2 YNNKEL (reference sequence). Trimming cost V 2 bases and J 2 bases; bases outside gene matches: 0. This CDR3 comprises 14 residues. The CDR3 DNA follows: TGTGCCAGCAGCCAAACAGGGGGCAACACTGAAGCTTTCTTT. Encoded protein: CASSQTGGNTEAFF.

This chain uses TRBV7-8 with TRBJ2-1; TRBD1 agrees at 8 bases. Germline CDR1 and CDR2: SGHVS and FQNEAQ. The CDR3 runs 15 residues. The V and J ends lost 3 bases and 3 bases, in that order; junction bases with no gene match: 4. The CDR3 nucleotides are TGTGCCAGCAGCTTCCTGGACAGGGTCTACAATGAGCAGTTCTTC. This translates into CASSFLDRVYNEQFF. Full variable domain (outside the CDR3, taken from reference TRBV7-8 and TRBJ2-1): GAGVSQSPRYKVAKRGQDVALRCDPISGHVSLFWYQQALGQGPEFLTYFQNEAQLDKSGLPSDRFFAERPEGSVSTLKIQRTQQEDSAVYLCASSFLDRVYNEQFFGPGTRLTVL.

The CDR3: CASSMAGRGLYGYTF. In DNA form, the CDR3 reads TGTGCCAGTAGTATGGCTGGCAGGGGGCTCTATGGCTACACCTTC. This chain links TRBV19 with TRBJ1-2, with 8 bases fitting TRBD1. The CDR3 length is 15 residues. Germline CDR1 LNHDA, CDR2 SQIVND (reference sequence). The ends lost 3 bases at V and 4 bases at J; junction bases unmatched: 7.

V gene TRBV7-9 combines with J gene TRBJ2-1; 7 nucleotides agree with TRBD2. CDR1 is SEHNR and CDR2 is FQNEAQ in the germline V gene (reference sequence). This CDR3 has 15 residues. The V and J ends lost 4 bases and 6 bases, in that order; junction bases with no gene match: 9. In nucleotides, the CDR3 is TGTGCCAGCAGCTCGTCTAGCGGAGAGATCAATGAGCAGTTCTTC. This sequence encodes CASSSSSGEINEQFF. The full variable domain, in which reference TRBV7-9 and TRBJ2-1 provide the parts outside the CDR3, is DTGVSQNPRHKITKRGQNVTFRCDPISEHNRLYWYRQTLGQGPEFLTYFQNEAQLEKSRLLSDRFSAERPKGSFSTLEIQRTEQGDSAMYLCASSSSSGEINEQFFGPGTRLTVL.

This clone was seen a single time. The chain uses TRBV19 and TRBJ2-7, with a weak D call TRBD2 (5 bases). Trimming pared 5 bases from V and 3 bases from J, leaving 14 bases between. The CDR3 consists of 14 residues. Germline V gene data show CDR1 as LNHDA and CDR2 as SQIVND (reference sequence). CDR3 sequence (DNA): TGTGCCAGTAGTCTCCGGGGATTCAGCTACGAGCAGTACTTC. Translation gives CASSLRGFSYEQYF. Combining the CDR3 with reference TRBV19 and TRBJ2-7 gives the whole variable domain DGGITQSPKYLFRKEGQNVTLSCEQNLNHDAMYWYRQDPGQGLRLIYYSQIVNDFQKGDIAEGYSVSREKKESFPLTVTSAQKNPTAFYLCASSLRGFSYEQYFGPGTRLTVT.

This sequence joins TRBV18 and TRBJ2-1, with a weak D call TRBD1 (6 bases). The V end was cut by 8 bases, the J end by 4 bases, with 9 bases between. Germline-derived CDR1 and CDR2 are KGHSH and LQKENI. This CDR3 has 12 amino acids. The CDR3 DNA reads TGTGCCAGCCGGACAGTATACAATGAGCAGTTCTTC. This sequence encodes CASRTVYNEQFF.

The chain links TRBV19 to TRBJ2-1; D possibly corresponds to TRBD1 (6 bases). Trimming removed 1 base at V and 7 bases at J, with 11 bases between. CDR1 and CDR2 from the germline V gene are LNHDA and SQIVND (reference sequence). The CDR3 loop spans 14 amino acids. This CDR3 reads CASSIVAGTNEQFF. In nucleotides, the CDR3 is TGTGCCAGTAGTATAGTAGCCGGGACAAATGAGCAGTTCTTC.

This chain connects TRBV28 to TRBJ2-4, with a weak D call TRBD2 (7 bases). CDR3 length: 17 amino acids. Germline CDR1 MDHEN, CDR2 SYDVKM. Trimming pared 2 bases from V and 1 base from J, leaving 15 bases between. CDR3 sequence (DNA): TGTGCCAGCAGTTTAGGGGGCGGGAGCGGGGCCAAAAACATTCAGTACTTC. Amino acid sequence: CASSLGGGSGAKNIQYF.

The rearrangement uses TRBV7-2 and TRBJ2-5; 7 nucleotides align to TRBD2. J gave up 5 bases and V 2 bases, and 2 bases lay outside the gene matches. The CDR3 consists of 13 residues. Germline values: CDR1 SGHTA, CDR2 FQGNSA. The chain's CDR3 is CASSLNGRETQYF. Written as DNA, the CDR3 is TGTGCCAGCAGCTTAAACGGGAGGGAGACCCAGTACTTC. The entire variable domain, with the rest obtained from reference TRBV7-2 and TRBJ2-5, is as follows: GAGVSQSPSNKVTEKGKDVELRCDPISGHTALYWYRQSLGQGLEFLIYFQGNSAPDKSGLPSDRFSAERTGGSVSTLTIQRTQQEDSAVYLCASSLNGRETQYFGPGTRLLVL.

The chain uses TRBV27 and TRBJ1-5; D ambiguous. V was shortened by 5 bases and J by 6 bases, with 8 bases between the two germline ends. Germline CDR1 reads MNHEY; CDR2 reads SMNVEV (reference sequence). The CDR3 is 12 amino acids. Here the CDR3 reads CASSPPGQPQHF. CDR3 nucleotides: TGTGCCAGCAGTCCCCCGGGTCAGCCCCAGCATTTT.

The V gene is TRBV18, the J gene TRBJ1-2; TRBD1 is a possible D gene (5 bases). The CDR3 has 13 amino acids. The V gene lost 1 base and the J gene lost 6 bases, with 9 bases spanning the gap. Germline V gives CDR1 KGHSH, CDR2 LQKENI. As DNA, the CDR3 is TGTGCCAGCTCACCACGGAGGGACCATGGCTACACCTTC. Protein sequence: CASSPRRDHGYTF.

V usage is TRBV9 and J usage is TRBJ2-1; D perhaps matches TRBD1 (6 bases). CDR1 is SGDLS and CDR2 is YYNGEE in the germline V gene. V was trimmed by 4 bases and J by 5 bases, leaving 16 bases between them. The CDR3 contains 15 residues. CDR3 nucleotides: TGTGCCAGCAGCCTGGGGGCAGACCAAAACAATGAGCAGTTCTTC. Residues: CASSLGADQNNEQFF.

This clone was seen more than once but under ten times. The chain employs TRBV9 and TRBJ1-2; maybe TRBD1 (5 bases). Looked up from germline, CDR1 is SGDLS and CDR2 is YYNGEE. The CDR3 extends over 15 amino acids. Trimming cost V 0 bases and J 6 bases, with 15 bases left between them. CDR3 sequence: CASSVATGQGDGYTF. As DNA, the CDR3 is TGTGCCAGCAGCGTAGCTACGGGTCAGGGTGATGGCTACACCTTC.

V and J are TRBV7-2 and TRBJ2-5, with 8 bases aligning to TRBD2. Per germline, CDR1 SGHTA and CDR2 FQGNSA. CDR3 length equals 14 residues. V lost 6 bases and J lost 2; bases outside the gene matches: 5. The CDR3 loop is CASRIIAGQETQYF. The CDR3 coding sequence is TGTGCCAGCAGGATTATAGCGGGACAAGAGACCCAGTACTTC.

The CDR3 DNA sequence: TGTGCCAGCAGCTTGGATCTAGCGGGGGGCGTCGAGACCCAGTACTTC. Translated: CASSLDLAGGVETQYF. The chain carries TRBV7-2 and TRBJ2-5, with 11 nucleotides matching TRBD2. The V gene end was trimmed by 3 bases and the J gene end by 5 bases; junction bases not matched to a gene: 8. The length of the CDR3 is 16 residues. Per germline, CDR1 SGHTA and CDR2 FQGNSA. Using reference TRBV7-2 and TRBJ2-5 for the parts outside the CDR3, the full variable domain is GAGVSQSPSNKVTEKGKDVELRCDPISGHTALYWYRQSLGQGLEFLIYFQGNSAPDKSGLPSDRFSAERTGGSVSTLTIQRTQQEDSAVYLCASSLDLAGGVETQYFGPGTRLLVL.

This clone was detected once. The V gene is TRBV27, the J gene TRBJ1-1, with D possibly TRBD1 on 5 matching bases. Trimming took 7 bases from V and 4 from J, leaving 16 bases between them. The CDR3 length is 14 residues. Germline CDR1 is MNHEY and CDR2 is SMNVEV (reference sequence). In DNA, the CDR3 is TGTGCCAGCACCTTGGGTCAGGGAGGCACTGAAGCTTTCTTT. This gives the protein CASTLGQGGTEAFF.

This clone came up once. The rearrangement uses TRBV2 and TRBJ1-1; no definite D call. The CDR3 is made up of 16 amino acids. V was pared by 11 bases and J by 1 base, with 23 bases between. Germline CDR1 SNHLY, CDR2 FYNNEI. The CDR3 bases are TGTGCCGATAAGACTGATGGACTTCTTGGGAACACTGAAGCTTTCTTT. As protein: CADKTDGLLGNTEAFF.